This T cell receptor beta chain was sequenced in a study of blood T cell repertoires in COVID-19. Study details: Both acute and convalescent COVID-19 samples were obtained from the United States, Italy and Spain.

This clone was counted between two and nine times. There are 16 residues in the CDR3. Germline CDR1 is GTSNPN and CDR2 is SVGIG (reference sequence). Trimming cost V 0 bases and J 7 bases, with 18 bases left between them. Profiling relied on immunoSEQ multiplex PCR, and the TCRdb table lists in-frame clones only, not all of them. Of 50,000 or so clones in the sample, about three quarters were seen once. Sequencing was performed on peripheral blood. The genes are TRBV30 and TRBJ1-4; TRBD1 is a possible D gene (5 bases). The receptor's source is a human donor with active or convalescent COVID-19. The donor label of this sample is uncertain. CDR3 sequence reads: CAWSVRKGEGREKLFF. The CDR3 DNA follows: TGTGCCTGGAGTGTACGGAAAGGGGAAGGTCGTGAAAAACTGTTTTTT.